This TCR beta chain derives from a study of T cell repertoires in cytomegalovirus infection. TCRdb passed the reads through MiXCR, listing each CDR3 protein once. The sample has approximately 30,000 distinct CDR3 sequences; around 20% are singletons. V was shortened by 0 bases and J by 8 bases, with 11 bases between the two germline ends. The CDR3 is 14 residues long. In germline, CDR1 is MNHEY, CDR2 SVGAGI. As concerns this clonotype: Its antigen is unidentified.

The TCR sequence derives from a human donor in good health (CMV status not recorded). Some clones in this sample may be carry-over from other donors' samples. The sample in question was CD8+ T cells from cultured PBMCs, obtained from culture after CMV antigen stimulation. The chain carries TRBV6-5 and TRBJ2-1, with a possible D match to TRBD2 (6 bases). The CDR3 DNA follows: TGTGCCAGCAGTTACTCGAGGAGGGCCCATGAGCAGTTCTTC. It yields the protein CASSYSRRAHEQFF.